This T cell receptor (beta chain) is from a study of Ad26.COV2.S vaccination and SARS-CoV-2 variants. CDR1 is LGHDT and CDR2 is YNNKEL in the germline V gene (reference sequence). V dropped 1 base and J dropped 4 bases, with 14 bases sitting between them. CDR3 size: 15 residues. Assay used: immunoSEQ multiplex PCR; TCRdb lists only in-frame clones, some missing. The table includes under 400,000 clones, 87% detected once. Whole-study results and caveats: Breadth measured for non-spike TCRs was similar across vaccine and placebo recipients.

As concerns this clone: What it binds is not known.

The treatment is: some 19 received Ad26.COV2.S at low or high dose, single or two shots; about 5 received placebo; per-sample allocation not given. The samples date from day 63 after the first vaccine or placebo injection. The rearrangement uses TRBV3-1 (or the pseudogene TRBV3-2) and TRBJ2-7; no clear D. The sample in question was peripheral blood, obtained in a trial of Ad26.COV2.S vaccine versus placebo. The origin of this receptor is a person aged 18 to 65 who received the Ad26.COV2.S COVID-19 vaccine or a placebo. This CDR3 reads CASSQVTDSSYEQYF. In DNA form, the CDR3 reads TGTGCCAGCAGCCAAGTTACTGACTCCTCTTACGAGCAGTACTTC.